Listed below are T cell receptor beta chains from one sample, sequenced in a study of blood T cell repertoires in COVID-19. The data were produced by immunoSEQ multiplex PCR, yet TCRdb's version contains in-frame clones alone and is incomplete. This table holds fewer than 400,000 clones, 80% to 90% found once. Sequenced: PBMCs or T cells enriched from blood (not recorded which). Receptor source: a man aged 30 to 45 who had recovered from COVID-19. Both conserved end residues are part of each CDR3. D genes are given only for firm matches. A row's size may be missing; if present it is once, few, many or a size class.

>TRBV5-6|NA|TRBJ1-2|NA
TGTGCCAGCAGCTTGGGGGTCGCGGGGGCCTCCTATGGCTACACCTTC
CASSLGVAGASYGYTF
>TRBV7-2|once|TRBJ1-2|TRBD1
TGTGCCAGCAGCCTCGCAGGGGGCAGTGGCTACACCTTC
CASSLAGGSGYTF
>TRBV6-5|NA|TRBJ2-3|TRBD1
TGTGCCAGCAGTAGGGGGCGGAACACAGATACGCAGTATTTT
CASSRGRNTDTQYF
>TRBV5-3|NA|TRBJ1-1|NA
TGTGCCAGAAGCTTAACAGCCGAAGCTTTCTTT
CARSLTAEAFF
>TRBV6-9|NA|TRBJ2-5|NA
TGTGCCAGCAGTTTATCGAACTGGGAGACCCAGTACTTC
CASSLSNWETQYF
>TRBV5-1|NA|TRBJ2-5|TRBD1
TGCGCCAGCAGTCGGACAGGAACCTCCCAAGAGACCCAGTACTTC
CASSRTGTSQETQYF
>TRBV4-2|few|TRBJ2-2|NA
TGTGCCAGCAGCCCACCTGGACTTGACACCGGGGAGCTGTTTTTT
CASSPPGLDTGELFF
>TRBV5-6|once|TRBJ1-1|NA
TGTGCCAGCAGCACAGGACGGGGGACTGAAGCTTTCTTT
CASSTGRGTEAFF
>TRBV4-2|many|TRBJ2-2|NA
TGTGCCAGCAGCCAGGGATCCGGGACACGGAACACCGGGGAGCTGTTTTTT
CASSQGSGTRNTGELFF
>TRBV5-1|NA|TRBJ2-7|TRBD2
TGCGCCAGCAGCTTTGGGGCTAGCGGGGGATGGGAGCAGTACTTC
CASSFGASGGWEQYF
>TRBV9|NA|TRBJ1-1|TRBD1
TGTGCCAGCAGCCCGGGACAGGGGACGACTGAAGCTTTCTTT
CASSPGQGTTEAFF
>TRBV27|once|TRBJ2-7|NA
TGTGCCAGCAGTTTGTGGGGAGGTGACGAGCAGTACTTC
CASSLWGGDEQYF
>TRBV11-2|NA|TRBJ1-2|NA
TGTGCCAGCAGCCAAGGACGTCTCGGGGGTAACTATGGCTACACCTTC
CASSQGRLGGNYGYTF
>TRBV12-3/TRBV12-4|NA|TRBJ2-7|NA
TGTGCCAGCAGTTGGGCCCTGCTCGACGAGCAGTACTTC
CASSWALLDEQYF
>TRBV30|NA|TRBJ1-4|TRBD1
TGTGCCTGGTACCGACAGGGAGAGGGTGAAAAACTGTTTTTT
CAWYRQGEGEKLFF
>TRBV5-6|once|TRBJ2-7|TRBD2
TGTGCCAGCAGCTTGCAGCGGGGGGTCAAGAAGCAGTACTTC
CASSLQRGVKKQYF
>TRBV5-4|NA|TRBJ1-6|NA
TGTGCCAGCAGCTTGGAGGGCCTGGGACAAGTCAATTCACCCCTCCACTTT
CASSLEGLGQVNSPLHF
>TRBV7-9|NA|TRBJ1-2|TRBD1
TGTGCCAGCAGCTGGCGACAGGGGGGTACTGGCTACACCTTC
CASSWRQGGTGYTF
>TRBV6-5|few|TRBJ1-1|NA
TGTGCCAGCAGTTCCAACAGGAACACTGAAGCTTTCTTT
CASSSNRNTEAFF
>TRBV9|NA|TRBJ1-1|NA
TGTGCCAGCAGTGCAGGGTTGGGCACTGAAGCTTTCTTT
CASSAGLGTEAFF
>TRBV6-6|NA|TRBJ2-5|TRBD2
TGTGCCAGCCTGGGACTAGCGGGGCAAGAGACCCAGTACTTC
CASLGLAGQETQYF
>TRBV6-4|NA|TRBJ2-1|TRBD2
TGTGCCAGCAACCGCGGGGGGGCGGATGAGCAGTTCTTC
CASNRGGADEQFF
>TRBV18|NA|TRBJ1-1|NA
TGTGCCAGCTCACCACCAGGGGACACTGAAGCTTTCTTT
CASSPPGDTEAFF
>TRBV5-5|NA|TRBJ2-7|TRBD1
TGTGCCAGCAGCTTGTATTCGGGACAGTACTACGAGCAGTACTTC
CASSLYSGQYYEQYF
>TRBV4-2|once|TRBJ1-1|NA
TGTGCCAGCAGCCACGACCCGACTAACACTGAAGCTTTCTTT
CASSHDPTNTEAFF
>TRBV5-4|few|TRBJ2-2|TRBD1
TGTGCCAGCAGCCTATACAGGGGGGACACCGGGGAGCTGTTTTTT
CASSLYRGDTGELFF
>TRBV5-1|NA|TRBJ1-1|NA
TGCGCCAGCAGCACCGGGACTCCTGACACTGAAGCTTTCTTT
CASSTGTPDTEAFF
>TRBV6-1|NA|TRBJ1-5|NA
TGTGCCAGCAGTGAAACGGGGGGAGGTCAGCCCCAGCATTTT
CASSETGGGQPQHF
>TRBV7-2|NA|TRBJ1-4|NA
TGTGCCAGCAGCTGGGGAGGTAGTGATGAAAAACTGTTTTTT
CASSWGGSDEKLFF
>TRBV4-3|few|TRBJ2-7|NA
TGCGCCAGCAGCCAAGATCCCGGGCAGGGTCCATACGAGCAGTACTTC
CASSQDPGQGPYEQYF
>TRBV25-1|NA|TRBJ1-2|TRBD1
TGTGCCAGCAGTGGCCCCCGACAGGGAGTGGCCTATGGCTACACCTTC
CASSGPRQGVAYGYTF
>TRBV3-1/TRBV3-2|NA|TRBJ1-2|TRBD1
TGTGCCAGCAGCCAAGGACAGGGATATGGCTACACCTTC
CASSQGQGYGYTF
>TRBV5-1|NA|TRBJ1-3|TRBD1
TGCGCCAGCAGCTTGAGGGGACAGGGCTTCGCAGGAGACTACTCTGGAAACACCATATATTTT
CASSLRGQGFAGDYSGNTIYF
>TRBV2|NA|TRBJ1-2|TRBD1
TGTGCCAGCAGCGGGAGGACAGGGAACCGCAACTATGGCTACACCTTC
CASSGRTGNRNYGYTF
>TRBV9|NA|TRBJ2-5|NA
TGTGCCAGCAGTGCCAGTGGGCTCAGGGGAGAGACCCAGTACTTC
CASSASGLRGETQYF
>TRBV7-6|NA|TRBJ2-2|NA
TGTGCCAGCAGCTTAGGTGGCAGGAGGGGACCCGGGGAGCTGTTTTTT
CASSLGGRRGPGELFF
>TRBV10-3|NA|TRBJ1-2|TRBD1
TGTGCCATCCGCCGGACAGGCAGTGTCGATGGCTACACCTTC
CAIRRTGSVDGYTF
>TRBV2|NA|TRBJ1-1|NA
TGTGCCAGCAGTGTTAGGGACTGGAACACTGAAGCTTTCTTT
CASSVRDWNTEAFF
>TRBV3-1/TRBV3-2|NA|TRBJ1-2|TRBD1
TGTGCCAGCAGGCCCTTTTGGGACAGGGGGTTTATTAACTATGGCTACACCTTC
CASRPFWDRGFINYGYTF
>TRBV20-1|NA|TRBJ1-6|TRBD1
TGCAGTGCTAGTGACCGGGACAGGAGCTCCTATAATTCACCCCTCCACTTT
CSASDRDRSSYNSPLHF
>TRBV7-8|NA|TRBJ1-6|NA
TGTGCCAGCAGCTTACTCGCAGGCCTATTGTCGACCCTCCACTTT
CASSLLAGLLSTLHF
>TRBV5-6|NA|TRBJ2-6|TRBD1
TGTGCCAGCAGCTTGATCATCGGACAGGGAAGTGGGGCCAACGTCCTGACTTTC
CASSLIIGQGSGANVLTF
>TRBV18|NA|TRBJ1-2|TRBD1
TGTACCAGCTCACCGGGACAGGGACGGGGTGGCTACACCTTC
CTSSPGQGRGGYTF
>TRBV6-5|NA|TRBJ2-3|NA
TGTGCCAGCAGTTACTCGAGAGGCTTATCGGATACGCAGTATTTT
CASSYSRGLSDTQYF
>TRBV27|once|TRBJ1-2|TRBD1
TGTGCCAGCAGTCCCCCGGGACAGGGGGTCTATGGCTACACCTTC
CASSPPGQGVYGYTF